The 26 T cell receptor beta chains presented below share a single source sample, sequenced in a study of blood T cell repertoires in COVID-19. The data were produced by immunoSEQ multiplex PCR, yet TCRdb's version contains in-frame clones alone and is incomplete. The repertoire includes more than 250,000 clones, 86% of them detected once, and under 2% sits in the top ten. Sequenced input: peripheral blood. The source of these receptors is a woman aged 45-60 years with acute or convalescent COVID-19.

This chain uses TRBV7-6 with TRBJ1-1, with D perhaps matching TRBD1 (5 bases). The germline V gene encodes CDR1 SGHVS and CDR2 FNYEAQ. This CDR3 region has 14 residues. The V end lost 1 base, the J end lost 4 bases, and 10 bases lay between the germline ends. CDR3 in DNA: TGTGCCAGCAGCTTAGTTCAGGGCGGCACTGAAGCTTTCTTT. It is translated as CASSLVQGGTEAFF.

The chain is built from TRBV18 and TRBJ2-7, with a tentative D call TRBD1 (6 bases). Germline assignment: CDR1 KGHSH and CDR2 LQKENI. V was cut by 6 bases and J by 5 bases, with 17 bases left in between. The CDR3 contains 14 residues. The CDR3 loop reads CASSSPGVVNEQYF. DNA for the CDR3: TGTGCCAGCTCCTCCCCAGGGGTAGTGAACGAGCAGTACTTC.

The gene calls are TRBV28 and TRBJ1-6; D gene unclear. The germline CDR1 and CDR2 sequences are MDHEN and SYDVKM. Trimming cost V 4 bases and J 7 bases, with 11 bases left between them. This CDR3 has 14 amino acids. CDR3 region: CASSSGILNSPLHF. DNA for the CDR3: TGTGCCAGCAGTTCCGGGATTCTGAATTCACCCCTCCACTTT.

This clone showed up just once. The CDR3 DNA follows: TGTGCCAGCAGCTTAGTCCCAGACACTGAAGCTTTCTTT. Its translation is CASSLVPDTEAFF. This chain connects TRBV7-8 to TRBJ1-1; D remains unclear. CDR1 and CDR2 from the germline V gene are SGHVS and FQNEAQ. The CDR3 runs to 13 residues. V was clipped by 1 base and J by 3 bases, with 6 bases between them. Together with reference TRBV7-8 and TRBJ1-1, the CDR3 gives the full variable domain: GAGVSQSPRYKVAKRGQDVALRCDPISGHVSLFWYQQALGQGPEFLTYFQNEAQLDKSGLPSDRFFAERPEGSVSTLKIQRTQQEDSAVYLCASSLVPDTEAFFGQGTRLTVV.

V and J are TRBV9 and TRBJ2-3; TRBD1 agrees at 9 bases. The CDR3 contains 17 residues. Germline CDR1 and CDR2: SGDLS and YYNGEE. V was clipped by 2 bases and J by 8 bases; unmatched bases: 15. The CDR3 nucleotides are TGTGCCAGCAGCGTGATGGTTACAGGGGGCTTTGATGGTACGCAGTATTTT. Translating gives CASSVMVTGGFDGTQYF. Supplemented by reference TRBV9 and TRBJ2-3, the full variable domain reads DSGVTQTPKHLITATGQRVTLRCSPRSGDLSVYWYQQSLDQGLQFLIQYYNGEERAKGNILERFSAQQFPDLHSELNLSSLELGDSALYFCASSVMVTGGFDGTQYFGPGTRLTVL.

The J gene is TRBJ1-5, the V gene TRBV28, with 9 bases aligning to TRBD1. The CDR3 runs 17 residues. Germline V lookup: CDR1 MDHEN, CDR2 SYDVKM. The trim removed 6 bases at V and 0 bases at J, leaving 9 bases unmatched. The CDR3 region has the DNA TGTGCCAGCAGCAACTGGGACAGGGAGTATAGCAATCAGCCCCAGCATTTT. Amino acids: CASSNWDREYSNQPQHF.

The chain joins TRBV30 to TRBJ2-7; possible D gene TRBD1, 9 bases. CDR1 and CDR2 from the germline V gene are GTSNPN and SVGIG (reference sequence). V lost 3 bases to trimming and J lost 2 bases, with 26 bases between them. This CDR3 comprises 18 residues. CDR3 amino acids: CAWRADRGRLAIPYEQYF. As DNA, the CDR3 is TGTGCCTGGAGGGCGGACAGGGGTCGACTAGCGATACCCTACGAGCAGTACTTC.

V gene TRBV28 combines with J gene TRBJ1-2; no reliable D call. The CDR3 has 14 residues. Germline V gene data show CDR1 as MDHEN and CDR2 as SYDVKM. V was shortened by 4 bases and J by 8 bases, with 17 bases between the two germline ends. CDR3 DNA sequence: TGTGCCAGCAGTTCGGTTGGGTTCGGAGGGGGCTACACCTTC. It is translated as CASSSVGFGGGYTF.

V usage is TRBV7-9 and J usage is TRBJ2-1, with D possibly being TRBD2 (6 bases). This CDR3 has 16 amino acids. The germline CDR1 and CDR2 sequences are SEHNR and FQNEAQ (reference sequence). V was pared by 5 bases and J by 5 bases, with 19 bases between. CDR3 sequence: CASSALPAGRDNEQFF. Written as DNA, the CDR3 is TGTGCCAGCAGCGCCCTTCCGGCGGGACGGGACAATGAGCAGTTCTTC.

The V and J genes are TRBV18 and TRBJ1-5, with D possibly matching TRBD1 (6 bases). The CDR3 spans 13 residues. V gave up 5 bases and J gave up 4 bases, with 9 bases separating them. Germline CDR1 and CDR2: KGHSH and LQKENI. The CDR3 nucleotides read TGTGCCAGCTCAAGGGACACTAATCAGCCCCAGCATTTT. It encodes CASSRDTNQPQHF. The variable domain in full, completed from reference TRBV18 and TRBJ1-5, reads NAGVMQNPRHLVRRRGQEARLRCSPMKGHSHVYWYRQLPEEGLKFMVYLQKENIIDESGMPKERFSAEFPKEGPSILRIQQVVRGDSAAYFCASSRDTNQPQHFGDGTRLSIL.

The chain recombines TRBV24-1 with TRBJ2-5, with D uncertain. V shed 4 bases and J shed 2 bases, with 4 bases lying between them. Germline assignment: CDR1 KGHDR and CDR2 SFDVKD. This CDR3 region has 12 residues. This CDR3 is CATSDVQETQYF. The CDR3 coding sequence is TGTGCCACCAGTGACGTACAAGAGACCCAGTACTTC.

This chain connects TRBV5-5 to TRBJ2-3; D remains unclear. Germline CDR1 SGHKS, CDR2 YYEKEE (reference sequence). With 4 bases removed from V and 0 bases from J, the gap between germline ends came to 3 bases. The CDR3 sequence is 12 residues long. The CDR3 sequence: CASSLSTDTQYF. CDR3 DNA: TGTGCCAGCAGCCTTAGCACAGATACGCAGTATTTT.

The V call is TRBV27, the J call TRBJ2-7, with a tentative D call TRBD1 (5 bases). V shed 4 bases and J shed 3 bases, with 13 bases lying between them. The CDR3 loop spans 14 amino acids. Germline assignment: CDR1 MNHEY and CDR2 SMNVEV (reference sequence). CDR3 loop: CASSSITGFYEQYF. The CDR3 coding sequence is TGTGCCAGCAGTTCAATAACAGGTTTCTACGAGCAGTACTTC.

CDR3 protein: CASSYGLLNNEQFF. The CDR3 DNA is TGTGCCAGCAGCTACGGACTACTGAACAATGAGCAGTTCTTC. V usage is TRBV11-2 and J usage is TRBJ2-1, with D perhaps matching TRBD2 (6 bases). Germline assignment: CDR1 SGHAT and CDR2 FQNNGV. Trimming cost V 4 bases and J 5 bases, with 12 bases left between them. The CDR3 contains 14 residues. Filled out from reference TRBV11-2 and TRBJ2-1, the complete variable domain reads EAGVAQSPRYKIIEKRQSVAFWCNPISGHATLYWYQQILGQGPKLLIQFQNNGVVDDSQLPKDRFSAERLKGVDSTLKIQPAKLEDSAVYLCASSYGLLNNEQFFGPGTRLTVL.

A word on this clone: This sample also contains other DNA sequences that code for the same CDR3. The V and J genes are TRBV5-1 and TRBJ1-1; D remains unclear. V dropped 1 base and J dropped 1 base, with 8 bases sitting between them. This CDR3 region has 14 residues. CDR1 SGHRS and CDR2 YFSETQ come from the germline V gene. The CDR3 spells CASSLIPGNTEAFF. CDR3 DNA sequence: TGCGCCAGCAGCTTGATCCCAGGGAACACTGAAGCTTTCTTT.

The chain combines TRBV19 with TRBJ1-2; a possible D gene is TRBD1 (5 bases). Germline-derived CDR1 and CDR2 are LNHDA and SQIVND (reference sequence). V lost 5 bases to trimming and J lost 6 bases, with 13 bases between them. This CDR3 contains 13 residues. The CDR3 loop reads CASSALGPNGYTF. The CDR3 DNA is TGTGCCAGTAGTGCCCTGGGGCCGAATGGCTACACCTTC.

The rearrangement links TRBV3-1 (or the pseudogene TRBV3-2) to TRBJ2-1, with 8 bases that match TRBD2. V shed 5 bases, J shed 3 bases, and the junction held 15 bases outside the gene matches. This CDR3 has 18 residues. Germline assignment: CDR1 LGHDT and CDR2 YNNKEL (reference sequence). The CDR3 loop is CASSSNLVRGRFYNEQFF. CDR3 DNA: TGTGCCAGCAGCTCAAACCTGGTTCGCGGGAGGTTCTACAATGAGCAGTTCTTC.

The rearrangement joins TRBV30 to TRBJ2-1, with 13 bases lining up with TRBD2. Germline trimming cut 0 bases from V and 3 bases from J; bases unmatched to any gene: 2. Per the germline V gene, CDR1 is GTSNPN and CDR2 is SVGIG (reference sequence). CDR3 length equals 16 residues. CDR3 sequence: CAWSVGLAGFYNEQFF. The CDR3 DNA reads as TGTGCCTGGAGTGTGGGACTAGCGGGATTCTACAATGAGCAGTTCTTC.

The V gene is TRBV7-9, the J gene TRBJ1-1; 7 bases fit TRBD1. The V gene's germline CDR1 is SEHNR and CDR2 FQNEAQ (reference sequence). The CDR3 is made up of 14 amino acids. Trimming cost V 1 base and J 5 bases; bases outside gene matches: 4. The CDR3: CASSLGIQGTEAFF. CDR3 nucleotide sequence: TGTGCCAGCAGCTTAGGTATACAGGGGACTGAAGCTTTCTTT.

The chain couples TRBV28 to TRBJ1-2, with 8 bases matching TRBD1. This CDR3 contains 12 residues. Germline CDR1 is MDHEN and CDR2 is SYDVKM. J was trimmed by 7 bases and V by 8 bases; bases with no gene match: 6. In DNA form, the CDR3 reads TGTGCCAGCGGGGGACAGGAGGGTGGCTACACCTTC. It yields the protein CASGGQEGGYTF.

This chain links TRBV10-3 with TRBJ1-5; D possibly corresponds to TRBD1 (5 bases). CDR1 is ENHRY and CDR2 is SYGVKD in the germline V gene. CDR3 length: 10 residues. V was trimmed by 10 bases and J by 9 bases, leaving 10 bases between them. The CDR3 DNA reads as TGTGCCACTACAGGCCGGCCCCAGCATTTT. Protein product: CATTGRPQHF.

The chain uses TRBV5-8 and TRBJ2-1; D possibly corresponds to TRBD2 (5 bases). This CDR3 region has 17 residues. Deletions cut 5 bases from V and 0 bases from J, with 18 bases between. Germline CDR1 SGHTS, CDR2 YDEGEE. In DNA form, the CDR3 reads TGTGCCAGCAGTTTTATAGGACTGACGAGCTCCTACAATGAGCAGTTCTTC. As protein: CASSFIGLTSSYNEQFF.

About this clone: Mismatch with germline at one junction end may stem from a read error. The rearrangement links TRBV7-2 to TRBJ2-5, with 9 bases lining up with TRBD2. The germline V gene encodes CDR1 SGHTA and CDR2 FQGNSA. This CDR3 comprises 16 residues. The CDR3: CASSLAPSGKEETQYF. The CDR3 DNA reads as TGTGCCAGCAGCCTAGCTCCTAGCGGGAAGGAAGAGACCCAGTACTTC.

V and J are TRBV28 and TRBJ2-7; 7 bases are shared with TRBD1. V shed 5 bases and J 3 bases; nucleotides not matched to a gene: 4. This CDR3 is 13 amino acids long. CDR1 and CDR2 (germline): MDHEN, SYDVKM. The chain's CDR3 is CASSPGQDYEQYF. The DNA for the CDR3 is TGTGCCAGCAGTCCTGGACAGGACTACGAGCAGTACTTC.

This chain uses TRBV19 with TRBJ1-1; 8 bases map to TRBD1. The germline V gene has CDR1 LNHDA and CDR2 SQIVND (reference sequence). Losses at the gene ends were 5 bases for V and 5 bases for J; bases not matched to a gene: 7. This CDR3 is 14 amino acids long. As DNA, the CDR3 is TGTGCCAGTAGTCCGCGGACAGGGCGGACTGAAGCTTTCTTT. Amino acids: CASSPRTGRTEAFF.

The rearrangement uses TRBV7-8 and TRBJ1-4; D call uncertain. Germline CDR1 reads SGHVS; CDR2 reads FQNEAQ. V was clipped by 3 bases and J by 5 bases, with 7 bases between them. The CDR3 length is 13 residues. This CDR3 is CASSLAGNEKLFF. CDR3 nucleotides: TGTGCCAGCAGCTTGGCCGGGAATGAAAAACTGTTTTTT.